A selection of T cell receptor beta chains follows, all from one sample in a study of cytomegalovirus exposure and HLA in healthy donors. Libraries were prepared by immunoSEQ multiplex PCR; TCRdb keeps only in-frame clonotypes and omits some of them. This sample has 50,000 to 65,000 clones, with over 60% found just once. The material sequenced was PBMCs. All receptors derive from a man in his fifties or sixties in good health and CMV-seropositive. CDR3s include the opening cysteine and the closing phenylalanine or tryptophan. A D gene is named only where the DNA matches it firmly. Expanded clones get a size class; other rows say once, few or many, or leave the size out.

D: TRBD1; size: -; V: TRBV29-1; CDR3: CSVAGMAGGNTEAFF
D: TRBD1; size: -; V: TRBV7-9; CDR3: CASSRDRRGTEAFF
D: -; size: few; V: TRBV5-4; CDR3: CASSHDSMEGEQYF
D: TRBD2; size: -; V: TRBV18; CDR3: CASSPRTSGGTMKWQETQYF
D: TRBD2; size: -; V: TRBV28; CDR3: CATGTSGSTDTQYF
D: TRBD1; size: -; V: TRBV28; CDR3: CASSAPRTGESETQYF
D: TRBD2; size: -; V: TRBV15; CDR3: CATSRETSGKGEQFF
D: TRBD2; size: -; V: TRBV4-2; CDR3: CASSPGTKTDTQYF
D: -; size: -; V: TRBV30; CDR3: CACREETQYF
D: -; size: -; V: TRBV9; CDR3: CASSVDSDFSGANVLTF
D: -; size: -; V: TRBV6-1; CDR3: CASSDGGVGVDGYTF
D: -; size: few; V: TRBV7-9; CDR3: CASSLSSADTQYF
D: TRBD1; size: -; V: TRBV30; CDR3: CAFGTAPNSPLHF
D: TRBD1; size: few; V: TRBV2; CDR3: CASGGQPYEQYF
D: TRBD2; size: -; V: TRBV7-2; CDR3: CASSTSGGISYEQYF
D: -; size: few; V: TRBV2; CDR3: CASNRVTNQPQHF
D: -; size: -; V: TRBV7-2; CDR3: CASSLALGGVGIQYF
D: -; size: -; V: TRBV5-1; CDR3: CASSVAEQGASNYGYTF
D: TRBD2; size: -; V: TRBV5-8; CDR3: CASRSGSGNEQFF
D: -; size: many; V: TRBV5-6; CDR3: CASSLGQLPTDTQYF
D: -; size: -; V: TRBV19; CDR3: CASSIIWERNQPQHF
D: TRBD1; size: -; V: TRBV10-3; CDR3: CAISQFFGQGSTDTQYF
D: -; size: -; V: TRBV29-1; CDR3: CSVHRIESNYGYTF
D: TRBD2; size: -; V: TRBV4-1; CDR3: CASSQGGLAGGVTMRQFF
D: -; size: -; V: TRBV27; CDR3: CASSYQIDYQPQHF
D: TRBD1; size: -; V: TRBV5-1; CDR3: CASSLSRTGGLGDTQYF
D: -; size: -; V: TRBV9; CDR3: CASSVAGHSNQPQHF
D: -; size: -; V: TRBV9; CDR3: CASSVEGRRYQPQHF
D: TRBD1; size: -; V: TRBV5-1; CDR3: CASGKDRVGTTEAFF
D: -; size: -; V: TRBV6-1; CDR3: CASSEWGTSYEQYF
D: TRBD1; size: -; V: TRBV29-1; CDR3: CSVSGGTGDQPQHF